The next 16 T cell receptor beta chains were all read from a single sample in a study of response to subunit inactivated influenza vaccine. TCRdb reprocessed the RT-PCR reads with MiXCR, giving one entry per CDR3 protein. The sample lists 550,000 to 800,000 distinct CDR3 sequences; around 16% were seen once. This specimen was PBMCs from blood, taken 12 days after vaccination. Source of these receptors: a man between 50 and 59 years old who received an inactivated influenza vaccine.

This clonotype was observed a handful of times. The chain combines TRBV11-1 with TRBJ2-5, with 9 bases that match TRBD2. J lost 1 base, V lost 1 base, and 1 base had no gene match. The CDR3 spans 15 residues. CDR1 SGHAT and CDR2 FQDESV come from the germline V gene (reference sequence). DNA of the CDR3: TGTGCCAGCAGCTTAGTAGCGGGGGCCCAAGAGACCCAGTACTTC. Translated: CASSLVAGAQETQYF.

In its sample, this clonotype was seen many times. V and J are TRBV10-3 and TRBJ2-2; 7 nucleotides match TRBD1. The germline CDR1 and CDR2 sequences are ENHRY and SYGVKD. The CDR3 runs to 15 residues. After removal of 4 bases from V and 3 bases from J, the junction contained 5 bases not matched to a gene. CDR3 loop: CAISVEGADTGELFF. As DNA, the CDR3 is TGTGCCATCAGTGTAGAGGGGGCCGACACCGGGGAGCTGTTTTTT.

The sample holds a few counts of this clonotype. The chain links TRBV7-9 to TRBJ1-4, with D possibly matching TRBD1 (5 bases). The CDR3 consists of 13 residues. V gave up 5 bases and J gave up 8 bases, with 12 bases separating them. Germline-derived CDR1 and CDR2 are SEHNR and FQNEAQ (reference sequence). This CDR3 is CASSSDSGEKLFF. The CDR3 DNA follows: TGTGCCAGCAGCAGTGACAGCGGGGAAAAACTGTTTTTT.

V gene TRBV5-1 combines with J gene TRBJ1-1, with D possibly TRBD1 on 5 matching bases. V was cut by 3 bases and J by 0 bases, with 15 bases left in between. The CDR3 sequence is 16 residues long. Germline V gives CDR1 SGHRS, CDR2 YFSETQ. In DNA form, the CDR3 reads TGCGCCAGCAGCTATCCCAGGGAGGGAATGAACACTGAAGCTTTCTTT. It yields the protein CASSYPREGMNTEAFF. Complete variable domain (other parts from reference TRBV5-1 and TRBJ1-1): KAGVTQTPRYLIKTRGQQVTLSCSPISGHRSVSWYQQTPGQGLQFLFEYFSETQRNKGNFPGRFSGRQFSNSRSEMNVSTLELGDSALYLCASSYPREGMNTEAFFGQGTRLTVV.

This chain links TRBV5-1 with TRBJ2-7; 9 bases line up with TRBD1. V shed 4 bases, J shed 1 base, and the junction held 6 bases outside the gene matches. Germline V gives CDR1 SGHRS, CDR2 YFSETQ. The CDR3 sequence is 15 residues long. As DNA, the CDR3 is TGCGCCAGCAGCGAGGGACAGGGAGGGTCCTACGAGCAGTACTTC. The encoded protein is CASSEGQGGSYEQYF.

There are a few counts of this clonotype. CDR3 amino acids: CASSQNSGSVETQYF. As DNA, the CDR3 is TGCGCCAGCAGCCAAAATAGCGGGAGCGTGGAGACCCAGTACTTC. This chain links TRBV4-3 with TRBJ2-5; the match to TRBD2 covers 9 bases. Germline CDR1 LGHNA, CDR2 YSLEER. This CDR3 comprises 15 residues. V lost 2 bases to trimming and J lost 5 bases; unmatched junction nucleotides: 6.

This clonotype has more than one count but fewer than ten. Here the CDR3 DNA reads TGTGCCAGCAGTTACGACGGAGCCTCCTACAATGAGCAGTTCTTC. Translating gives CASSYDGASYNEQFF. V and J are TRBV6-5 and TRBJ2-1; D is undetermined. This CDR3 contains 15 residues. Germline V lookup: CDR1 MNHEY, CDR2 SVGAGI. Trimming took off 2 bases at V and 0 bases at J, with 8 bases between the two ends.

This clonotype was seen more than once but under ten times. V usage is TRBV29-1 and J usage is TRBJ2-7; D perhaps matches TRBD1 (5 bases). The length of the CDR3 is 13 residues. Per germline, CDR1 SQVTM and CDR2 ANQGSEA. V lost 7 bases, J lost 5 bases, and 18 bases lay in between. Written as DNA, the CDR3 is TGCAGCGCTCAGGAAGGGGCTGGTGACGAGCAGTACTTC. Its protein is CSAQEGAGDEQYF.

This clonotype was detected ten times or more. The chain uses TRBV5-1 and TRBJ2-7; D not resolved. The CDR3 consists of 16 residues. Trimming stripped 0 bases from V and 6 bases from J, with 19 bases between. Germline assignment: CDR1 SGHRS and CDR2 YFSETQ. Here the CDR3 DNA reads TGCGCCAGCAGCTTGGAACAGTCCAGCGTCCCCGTCGAGCAGTACTTC. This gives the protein CASSLEQSSVPVEQYF.

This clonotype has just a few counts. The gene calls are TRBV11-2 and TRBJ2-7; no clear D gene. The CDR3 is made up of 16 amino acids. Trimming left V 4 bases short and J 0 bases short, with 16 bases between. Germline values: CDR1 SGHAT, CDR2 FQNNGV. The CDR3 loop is CASSSRPTGPSYEQYF. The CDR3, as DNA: TGTGCCAGCAGCTCAAGACCCACCGGCCCCTCCTACGAGCAGTACTTC.

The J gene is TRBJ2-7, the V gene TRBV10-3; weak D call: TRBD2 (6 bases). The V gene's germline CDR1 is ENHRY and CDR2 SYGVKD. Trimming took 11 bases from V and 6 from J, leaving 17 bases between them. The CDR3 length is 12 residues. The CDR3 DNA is TGTGCCGCTTCGACTAGTTCGTCCGAGCAGTACTTC. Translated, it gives CAASTSSSEQYF.

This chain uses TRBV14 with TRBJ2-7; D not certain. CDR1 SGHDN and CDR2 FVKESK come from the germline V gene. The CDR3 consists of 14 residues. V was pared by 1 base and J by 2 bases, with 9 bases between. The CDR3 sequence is CASSQGVGTYEQYF. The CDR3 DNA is TGTGCCAGCAGCCAAGGGGTGGGGACCTACGAGCAGTACTTC.

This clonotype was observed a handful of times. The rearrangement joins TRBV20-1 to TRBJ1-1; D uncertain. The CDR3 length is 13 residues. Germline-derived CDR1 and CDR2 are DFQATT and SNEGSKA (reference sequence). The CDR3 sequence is CRTPGWVNTEAFF. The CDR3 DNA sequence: TGCAGGACCCCGGGGTGGGTGAACACTGAAGCTTTCTTT.

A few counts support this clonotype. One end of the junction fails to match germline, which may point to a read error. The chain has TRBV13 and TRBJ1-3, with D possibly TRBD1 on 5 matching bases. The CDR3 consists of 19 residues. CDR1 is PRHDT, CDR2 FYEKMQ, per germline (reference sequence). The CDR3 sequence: CASSLGEVASPDSGNTIYF. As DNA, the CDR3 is TGTGCCAGCAGCCTAGGGGAAGTGGCCTCACCCGACTCTGGAAACACCATATATTTT.

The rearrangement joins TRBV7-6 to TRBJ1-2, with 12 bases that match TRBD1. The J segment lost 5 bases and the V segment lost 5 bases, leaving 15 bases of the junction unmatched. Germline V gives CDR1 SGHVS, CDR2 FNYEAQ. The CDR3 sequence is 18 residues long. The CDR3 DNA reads TGTGCCAGCAGCCCACTAGGACGGGACAGGGGGCGACGATATGGCTACACCTTC. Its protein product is CASSPLGRDRGRRYGYTF.

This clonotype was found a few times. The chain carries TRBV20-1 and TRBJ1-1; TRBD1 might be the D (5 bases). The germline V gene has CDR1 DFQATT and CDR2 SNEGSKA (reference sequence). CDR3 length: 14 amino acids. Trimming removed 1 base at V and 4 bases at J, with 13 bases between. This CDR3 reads CSARGQGLVTEAFF. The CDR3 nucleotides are TGCAGTGCTAGAGGTCAGGGACTGGTCACTGAAGCTTTCTTT.